This T cell receptor beta chain was sequenced in a study of cytomegalovirus exposure and HLA in healthy donors. Comment on this clone: The target antigen is unknown.

Whole-study findings and limits: As was reported, the classifier diagnosed cytomegalovirus status with high specificity and sensitivity. The study put 150 to 200 TCR beta chains on its list as cytomegalovirus-associated.

Germline-derived CDR1 and CDR2 are MNHEY and SMNVEV (reference sequence). The junction had 13 bases not matched to a gene; V was cut back by 2 bases and J by 7 bases. This CDR3 is 18 amino acids long. The repertoire was sequenced with immunoSEQ multiplex PCR; TCRdb's copy has only in-frame clones and lacks some. This table has 70,000 to 95,000 clones, over 85% appearing once. This clonotype originated in a woman between 25 and 40 years old in good health and CMV-seronegative. The chain carries TRBV27 and TRBJ2-2; 10 nucleotides agree with TRBD2. Sequencing was done on a sample of PBMCs. In DNA form, the CDR3 reads TGTGCCAGCAGTTTAAGGTCAAGGCTAGCGGGAGTAGTCGGGGAGCTGTTTTTT. It translates to CASSLRSRLAGVVGELFF.